These 11 T cell receptor beta chains share one sample of origin, sequenced in a study of sequential checkpoint blockade in melanoma. Using immunoSEQ multiplex PCR, the repertoire was profiled, and TCRdb retains in-frame clones only, with some absent. The data hold under 45,000 clones, with 70% to 90% observed a single time. The treatment is: randomized to nivolumab then ipilimumab (arm A) or the reverse (arm B). The specimen was CD8+ T cells sorted from blood (inferred from file names), collected from a patient given nivolumab and ipilimumab in sequence. These receptors were taken from a human donor with melanoma.

The chain is built from TRBV11-2 and TRBJ1-5; 7 bases match TRBD1. In germline, CDR1 is SGHAT, CDR2 FQNNGV. The CDR3 loop spans 13 amino acids. Unmatched junction bases numbered 6, after V lost 1 base and J lost 12 bases. In DNA form, the CDR3 reads TGTGCCAGCAGCTTAGGCAGGGGGTGGCTCCAGCATTTT. It codes for CASSLGRGWLQHF.

The chain employs TRBV20-1 and TRBJ2-7; D call uncertain. CDR3 length: 10 residues. In germline, CDR1 is DFQATT, CDR2 SNEGSKA (reference sequence). Trimming left V 5 bases short and J 7 bases short, with 9 bases between. CDR3 protein: CSAGLAEQYF. The CDR3 bases are TGCAGTGCTGGGCTGGCGGAGCAGTACTTC.

This clone has just a few counts. The gene calls are TRBV7-6 and TRBJ1-3; TRBD1 is a possible D gene (6 bases). Germline assignment: CDR1 SGHVS and CDR2 FNYEAQ. The CDR3 is 13 residues long. The CDR3 is CATGVAAGNTIYF. Here the CDR3 DNA reads TGTGCGACAGGAGTCGCGGCTGGAAACACCATATATTTT.

This sequence joins TRBV10-1 and TRBJ1-5; possible D gene TRBD1, 6 bases. Germline CDR1 is WNHNN and CDR2 is SYGVQD (reference sequence). With 7 bases removed from V and 1 base from J, the gap between germline ends came to 14 bases. The CDR3 is made up of 15 amino acids. The CDR3 spells CASTVLGASNQPQHF. CDR3 in DNA: TGCGCCAGCACCGTTCTGGGGGCGAGCAATCAGCCCCAGCATTTT.

This clone has just one count. This rearrangement joins TRBV15 to TRBJ2-3; 11 bases map to TRBD2. V gave up 5 bases and J gave up 5 bases; unmatched junction bases: 9. The germline gives CDR1 LNHNV, CDR2 YYDKDF (reference sequence). This CDR3 is built from 16 residues. The CDR3 is CATSGGLAGSGDTQYF. For the CDR3, the DNA is TGTGCCACCAGCGGAGGACTAGCGGGTTCGGGAGATACGCAGTATTTT.

The rearrangement uses TRBV19 and TRBJ2-2, with 7 bases matching TRBD1. J gave up 0 bases and V 2 bases, and 0 bases lay outside the gene matches. Germline V gene lookup returns CDR1 LNHDA and CDR2 SQIVND (reference sequence). This CDR3 is 15 amino acids long. This CDR3 is CASSIRGPNTGELFF. DNA of the CDR3: TGTGCCAGTAGTATAAGGGGGCCGAACACCGGGGAGCTGTTTTTT.

Only one count was recorded for this clone. The V gene is TRBV28, the J gene TRBJ1-1; D is perhaps TRBD1 (5 bases). This CDR3 is 16 amino acids long. Germline CDR1 is MDHEN and CDR2 is SYDVKM. V shed 7 bases and J shed 0 bases, with 18 bases lying between them. This CDR3 reads CASTPWGVLMNTEAFF. The CDR3 nucleotides read TGTGCCAGCACCCCCTGGGGGGTATTAATGAACACTGAAGCTTTCTTT.

The rearrangement links TRBV28 to TRBJ2-7, with a weak D call TRBD1 (6 bases). This CDR3 contains 14 residues. The germline CDR1 and CDR2 sequences are MDHEN and SYDVKM. Trimming pared 5 bases from V and 4 bases from J, leaving 15 bases between. CDR3: CASSPTGYGYEQYF. In DNA form, the CDR3 reads TGTGCCAGCAGTCCTACAGGGTATGGTTACGAGCAGTACTTC.

This CDR3 is CASSLVRSVGQSLSGNTIYF. CDR3 bases: TGTGCCAGCAGCTTAGTACGATCCGTGGGACAGTCCCTCTCTGGAAACACCATATATTTT. This chain connects TRBV7-4 to TRBJ1-3; TRBD1 matches at 7 bases. V lost 1 base to trimming and J lost 0 bases; unmatched junction nucleotides: 15. The CDR3 extends over 20 amino acids. Looked up from germline, CDR1 is SGHVT and CDR2 is SQSDAQ. Full variable domain (rest looked up from reference TRBV7-4 and TRBJ1-3): GAGVSQSPRYKVAKRGRDVALRCDSISGHVTLYWYRQTLGQGSEVLTYSQSDAQRDKSGRPSGRFSAERPERSVSTLKIQRTEQGDSAVYLCASSLVRSVGQSLSGNTIYFGEGSWLTVV.

V gene TRBV9 combines with J gene TRBJ2-5; perhaps TRBD2 as D (6 bases). The end of the DNA fits TRBJ2-7 better, so the J call may be wrong. The CDR3 covers 15 residues. Germline-derived CDR1 and CDR2 are SGDLS and YYNGEE. The CDR3 sequence is CASSVGAAGTYEQYF. In DNA form, the CDR3 reads TGTGCCAGCAGCGTAGGGGCTGCGGGGACCTACGAGCAGTACTTC.

The J gene is TRBJ1-4, the V gene TRBV11-1, with 10 bases matching TRBD1. Unmatched junction bases numbered 9, after V lost 5 bases and J lost 0 bases. CDR1 and CDR2 from the germline V gene are SGHAT and FQDESV (reference sequence). This CDR3 has 18 residues. The CDR3, as DNA: TGTGCCAGCAGCCAGGGACAGGGGCCTTCTTCAACTAATGAAAAACTGTTTTTT. This codes for CASSQGQGPSSTNEKLFF.